Shown below are 25 T cell receptor beta chains from a single sample sequenced in a study. The sorted Tregs were CD4+CD25+CD127-/low cells. A single record per CDR3 protein comes from TCRdb applying MiXCR to the 5' RACE reads. The sample contains 52,000 or so distinct CDR3 sequences, 20% of which appear only once. The material sequenced was tumor-infiltrating Tregs sorted from the breast tumor. Source of these receptors: a female donor with breast cancer.

This chain uses TRBV5-1 with TRBJ2-5; no definite D call. From germline, CDR1 is SGHRS and CDR2 YFSETQ. This CDR3 comprises 15 residues. V dropped 2 bases and J dropped 1 base, with 12 bases sitting between them. The CDR3 region has the DNA TGCGCCAGCAGCTTCTTGGCGGCTGGCCAAGAGACCCAGTACTTC. Residues: CASSFLAAGQETQYF.

Turning to this clonotype: It may be a read error: a sequence one base away is much more abundant. The rearrangement joins TRBV5-1 to TRBJ2-3; D gene ambiguous. Germline values: CDR1 SGHRS, CDR2 YFSETQ. V was clipped by 2 bases and J by 1 base, with 5 bases between them. The CDR3 consists of 13 residues. CDR3 nucleotide sequence: TGCGCCAGCAGCTTACATGGCACAGATACGCAGTATTTT. Its translation is CASSLHGTDTQYF. Using reference TRBV5-1 and TRBJ2-3 for the parts outside the CDR3, the full variable domain is KAGVTQTPRYLIKTRGQQVTLSCSPISGHRSVSWYQQTPGQGLQFLFEYFSETQRNKGNFPGRFSGRQFSNSRSEMNVSTLELGDSALYLCASSLHGTDTQYFGPGTRLTVL.

The V gene is TRBV7-2, the J gene TRBJ1-6; perhaps TRBD1 as D (6 bases). V lost 5 bases to trimming and J lost 9 bases, with 20 bases between them. The germline gives CDR1 SGHTA, CDR2 FQGNSA. CDR3 length equals 16 residues. The CDR3 region has the DNA TGTGCCAGCAGCCTAATAAGGGGGGGTACAAGTTCACCCCTCCACTTT. Amino acids: CASSLIRGGTSSPLHF.

The rearrangement links TRBV24-1 to TRBJ1-5; D unresolved. The germline V gene has CDR1 KGHDR and CDR2 SFDVKD. Trimming left V 4 bases short and J 11 bases short, with 11 bases between. The CDR3 contains 12 residues. This CDR3 is CATSDNAAAQHF. CDR3 in DNA: TGTGCCACCAGTGACAATGCAGCGGCCCAGCATTTT.

In this sample, this clonotype turned up a few times. This chain uses TRBV5-1 with TRBJ2-2, with D hard to call. In germline, CDR1 is SGHRS, CDR2 YFSETQ. CDR3 size: 13 residues. Trimming removed 3 bases from V and 3 bases from J, with 6 bases in between. The chain's CDR3 is CASSSSDTGELFF. The CDR3 DNA reads as TGCGCCAGCAGCTCCTCGGACACCGGGGAGCTGTTTTTT.

The table lists this clonotype with a few counts. The chain combines TRBV7-2 with TRBJ1-2, with D perhaps matching TRBD1 (6 bases). The CDR3 is made up of 14 amino acids. Germline V gene lookup returns CDR1 SGHTA and CDR2 FQGNSA. The V end lost 3 bases, the J end lost 6 bases, and 14 bases lay between the germline ends. The DNA for the CDR3 is TGTGCCAGCAGCTTCAGGGGACAAGTCAATGGCTACACCTTC. Translating gives CASSFRGQVNGYTF.

This clonotype has ten or more counts. This chain joins TRBV3-1 and TRBJ2-5; unclear D gene. This CDR3 comprises 16 residues. Germline lookup yields CDR1 LGHDT and CDR2 YNNKEL (reference sequence). V was pared by 2 bases and J by 0 bases, with 13 bases between. This CDR3 is CASSQSAPLYQETQYF. CDR3 sequence (DNA): TGTGCCAGCAGCCAATCGGCCCCTTTGTACCAAGAGACCCAGTACTTC.

The chain links TRBV20-1 to TRBJ2-7, with TRBD1 matching over 9 bases. This CDR3 has 12 amino acids. CDR1 is DFQATT, CDR2 SNEGSKA, per germline (reference sequence). Unmatched junction bases numbered 2, after V lost 5 bases and J lost 3 bases. The DNA of the CDR3 is TGCAGTGCTGAGACAGGGGGCTACGAGCAGTACTTC. Translating it yields CSAETGGYEQYF.

V gene TRBV12-3 or TRBV12-4 combines with J gene TRBJ1-4; D not certain. The CDR3 spans 14 residues. Between the trimmed V and J ends, which lost 6 bases and 7 bases, there was a span of 15 bases. The CDR3 region is CASRKNQVTEKLFF. CDR3 nucleotides: TGTGCCAGCAGGAAGAACCAAGTTACTGAAAAACTGTTTTTT.

This clonotype was seen at least ten times. This rearrangement joins TRBV20-1 to TRBJ1-5, with TRBD1 identical over 7 bases. This CDR3 comprises 17 residues. V shed 1 base and J 0 bases; nucleotides not matched to a gene: 9. CDR1 is DFQATT, CDR2 SNEGSKA, per germline (reference sequence). CDR3 residues: CSARAFTGAYSNQPQHF. CDR3 bases: TGCAGTGCTAGAGCCTTTACAGGGGCTTATAGCAATCAGCCCCAGCATTTT.

Only a few counts were recorded for this clonotype. The chain employs TRBV5-1 and TRBJ2-2, with TRBD1 matching over 7 bases. CDR1 SGHRS and CDR2 YFSETQ come from the germline V gene. CDR3 length equals 16 residues. V gave up 4 bases and J gave up 5 bases; unmatched junction bases: 11. The CDR3 region is CASSPPGTEGTGELFF. CDR3 DNA: TGCGCCAGCAGCCCACCAGGGACAGAGGGGACCGGGGAGCTGTTTTTT.

About this clonotype: One base away lies a much larger clone, so this may be a sequencing read error. The chain couples TRBV10-1 to TRBJ1-2, with a possible D match to TRBD1 (6 bases). The CDR3 consists of 13 residues. Trimming pared 8 bases from V and 5 bases from J, leaving 15 bases between. Germline CDR1 and CDR2: WNHNN and SYGVQD (reference sequence). CDR3 loop: CASSRGRGYGYTF. CDR3 DNA sequence: TGCGCCAGCTCAAGGGGCAGGGGTTATGGCTACACCTTC.

This clonotype appeared many times. The chain links TRBV5-1 to TRBJ2-1; D remains ambiguous. Looked up from germline, CDR1 is SGHRS and CDR2 is YFSETQ. The germline V and J ends were trimmed by 0 bases and 4 bases, with 5 bases remaining between them. The CDR3 runs 13 residues. CDR3 sequence reads: CASSLAQYNEQFF. In DNA form, the CDR3 reads TGCGCCAGCAGCTTGGCACAGTACAATGAGCAGTTCTTC.

This clonotype has a handful of counts. The chain has TRBV20-1 and TRBJ2-5; D not certain. This CDR3 is 13 amino acids long. Germline V CDR1 and CDR2: DFQATT, SNEGSKA (reference sequence). Trimming took 0 bases from V and 7 from J, leaving 12 bases between them. CDR3 protein: CSARDQEWATQYF. As DNA, the CDR3 is TGCAGTGCTAGAGATCAGGAGTGGGCGACCCAGTACTTC.

This clonotype was counted only a few times. This rearrangement joins TRBV18 to TRBJ2-1; 8 bases are shared with TRBD2. Germline CDR1 reads KGHSH; CDR2 reads LQKENI. With V trimmed by 2 bases and J by 8 bases, 5 bases remained unmatched. The CDR3 has 14 residues. CDR3 DNA sequence: TGTGCCAGCTCACCAAGAGCGGGAGATCATGAGCAGTTCTTC. Encoded protein: CASSPRAGDHEQFF.

The rearrangement joins TRBV3-1 to TRBJ2-1; D not resolved. This CDR3 spans 12 amino acids. Germline V lookup: CDR1 LGHDT, CDR2 YNNKEL (reference sequence). The V and J ends lost 2 bases and 10 bases respectively, with 9 bases between them. The CDR3 reads CASSQPSGEQFF. The CDR3 DNA sequence: TGTGCCAGCAGCCAACCTAGTGGGGAGCAGTTCTTC.

The chain is built from TRBV12-3 or TRBV12-4 and TRBJ2-1; 10 bases map to TRBD2. The CDR3 covers 13 residues. After removal of 10 bases from V and 8 bases from J, the junction contained 8 bases not matched to a gene. The DNA of the CDR3 is TGTGCCACCCAGCGGGAGGGCCGGGATGAGCAGTTCTTC. The encoded protein is CATQREGRDEQFF.

V is TRBV5-5 and J is TRBJ1-2; D gene ambiguous. The V end lost 2 bases, the J end lost 8 bases, and 13 bases lay between the germline ends. The CDR3 is 13 amino acids. In germline, CDR1 is SGHKS, CDR2 YYEKEE (reference sequence). CDR3 bases: TGTGCCAGCAGCTTCAGGCCTCTATACGGCTACACCTTC. Residues: CASSFRPLYGYTF.

The table lists this clonotype with many counts. The chain combines TRBV6-2 or TRBV6-3 with TRBJ1-5, with D maybe TRBD1 (5 bases). The CDR3 contains 14 residues. Trimming took 0 bases from V and 6 from J, leaving 9 bases between them. The germline CDR1 and CDR2 sequences are MNHEY and SVGEGT. CDR3 amino acids: CASSYSTGRQPQHF. Written as DNA, the CDR3 is TGTGCCAGCAGTTACTCGACGGGGCGTCAGCCCCAGCATTTT.

The gene calls are TRBV10-3 and TRBJ1-1; no clear D gene. V was clipped by 0 bases and J by 1 base, with 12 bases between them. CDR1 is ENHRY, CDR2 SYGVKD, per germline. The CDR3 has 16 amino acids. CDR3 protein: CAISESTLRGNTEAFF. As DNA, the CDR3 is TGTGCCATCAGTGAGTCGACTCTTAGAGGGAACACTGAAGCTTTCTTT.

As for this clonotype: One base away lies a much larger clone, so this may be a sequencing read error. The rearrangement uses TRBV20-1 and TRBJ1-1; maybe TRBD1 (5 bases). The V gene's germline CDR1 is DFQATT and CDR2 SNEGSKA (reference sequence). V dropped 4 bases and J dropped 1 base, with 19 bases sitting between them. CDR3 length: 16 amino acids. CDR3 residues: CSATPLGRGTNTEAFF. CDR3 DNA: TGCAGTGCTACCCCGCTAGGTAGGGGCACGAACACTGAAGCTTTCTTT.

The CDR3 DNA sequence: TGCGCCAGCAGCCAAGTAATCGGTAGGGCCAACGTCCTGACTTTC. Residues: CASSQVIGRANVLTF. The rearrangement links TRBV4-1 to TRBJ2-6; D call uncertain. The length of the CDR3 is 15 residues. The germline V gene has CDR1 MGHRA and CDR2 YSYEKL. V lost 1 base and J 5 bases, leaving 9 bases between the germline ends.

This clonotype was seen only a few times. V and J are TRBV7-6 and TRBJ2-7; 7 bases match TRBD1. Germline CDR1 is SGHVS and CDR2 is FNYEAQ. Trimming at V came to 6 bases and at J to 5 bases, leaving 4 bases not matched to a gene. This CDR3 has 12 amino acids. CDR3 coding DNA: TGTGCCAGCAGTCAGACAGGGAACGAGCAGTACTTC. Encoded protein: CASSQTGNEQYF.

The rearrangement links TRBV2 to TRBJ1-5; D is ambiguous. CDR1 is SNHLY and CDR2 is FYNNEI in the germline V gene. Deletions cut 8 bases from V and 7 bases from J, with 15 bases between. The CDR3 consists of 13 residues. The DNA of the CDR3 is TGTGCCAGCCATAGAGAATGGGGACAGCCCCAGCATTTT. Its translation is CASHREWGQPQHF.

The chain is built from TRBV7-9 and TRBJ2-6; D unclear. Germline CDR1 reads SEHNR; CDR2 reads FQNEAQ (reference sequence). The CDR3 loop spans 16 amino acids. Trimming shortened V by 6 bases and J by 0 bases, and 12 bases separated the two germline ends. Written as DNA, the CDR3 is TGTGCCAGCAGGGCCACGCCTTACTCTGGGGCCAACGTCCTGACTTTC. This encodes CASRATPYSGANVLTF.